Listed below are T cell receptor beta chains from one sample, sequenced in a study of T cells in Graves' hyperthyroidism and ophthalmopathy. TCRdb reprocessed the multiplex PCR reads with MiXCR, giving one entry per CDR3 protein. The sample has about 270,000 distinct CDR3 sequences, 20% to 25% seen once. Sequences were obtained from blood. Receptor source: a man in his thirties or forties with Graves' ophthalmopathy. Both conserved end residues are part of each CDR3. D genes are given only for firm matches. A row's size may be missing; if present it is once, few, many or a size class.

D,J,V,length,size,DNA,CDR3
.,TRBJ1-5,TRBV2,13,many,TGTGCCAGCAGTGAAGGAGGGACGAGAAAACAGCATTTT,CASSEGGTRKQHF
TRBD2,TRBJ2-1,TRBV24-1,14,.,TGTGCCACCAGCGGGACTAGCGGGTCTAATGAGCAGTTCTTC,CATSGTSGSNEQFF
.,TRBJ2-2,TRBV12-3/TRBV12-4,16,few,TGTGCCAGCAGTTTGGTGGGACACGCGAACACCGGGGAGCTGTTTTTT,CASSLVGHANTGELFF
TRBD1,TRBJ1-2,TRBV2,15,many,TGTGCCAGCAGTGAAAGGGGGACAGGGGGCTATGGCTACACCTTC,CASSERGTGGYGYTF
.,TRBJ1-2,TRBV7-3,15,.,TGTGCCAGCAGCCCTTCATCGGGGAAGATGGATGGCTACACCTTC,CASSPSSGKMDGYTF
.,TRBJ1-1,TRBV9,15,.,TGTGCCAGCAGCGCCGGGGGTGGTACGAACACTGAAGCTTTCTTT,CASSAGGGTNTEAFF
.,TRBJ2-7,TRBV11-1,14,few,TGTGCCAGCAGCTTCGGCAGGGGAGCCTACGAGCAGTACTTC,CASSFGRGAYEQYF
TRBD2,TRBJ2-1,TRBV10-3,16,few,TGTGCCATCAGTGAGCCGGGACTAGCGGCCAACAATGAGCAGTTCTTC,CAISEPGLAANNEQFF
.,TRBJ2-1,TRBV7-3,13,few,TGTGCCAGCAGCCGGGGTTTAGTCGATGAGCAGTTCTTC,CASSRGLVDEQFF
TRBD2,TRBJ2-1,TRBV18,16,.,TGTGCCAGCTCACCAAGGGGGCTAGCGGGGAGGTACGAGCAGTTCTTC,CASSPRGLAGRYEQFF
.,TRBJ2-2,TRBV15,14,few,TGTGCCACCAGCAAGGATTCGAACACCGGGGAGCTGTTTTTT,CATSKDSNTGELFF
TRBD1,TRBJ2-1,TRBV2,15,many,TGTGCCAGCAGTCCCGGGACAGGTCTATACAATGAGCAGTTCTTC,CASSPGTGLYNEQFF
.,TRBJ1-2,TRBV6-5,16,many,TGTGCCAGCAGTTACATAACGGCTAATTATAACTATGGCTACACCTTC,CASSYITANYNYGYTF
.,TRBJ1-1,TRBV7-3,13,.,TGTGCCAGCAGGCAGGGACGAAGCACTGAAGCTTTCTTT,CASRQGRSTEAFF
.,TRBJ1-2,TRBV28,13,many,TGTGCCAGCAGCAATTCAGGGATAAAGGGCTACACCTTC,CASSNSGIKGYTF
TRBD2,TRBJ2-5,TRBV20-1,16,few,TGCAGTGCTAGTAACCCGACTAGCGGAAAAAAGGAGACCCAGTACTTC,CSASNPTSGKKETQYF